This T cell receptor (beta chain) was captured in a study of T cells after yellow fever vaccination. Across the whole study: Any fraction with a low cell number was prepared using SMART-Seq v4 Ultra Low Input. General observations from the study: Clones that expanded after primary vaccination mostly reappeared after the booster (roughly 97% CD4, 88% CD8). The appearance of a small share of clonotypes in both CD4 and CD8 compartments was observed. Researchers cautioned that FACS-sorted repertoires could harbor abundant clonotypes contaminating from the bulk population.

Using its own MiXCR run on the 5' RACE reads, TCRdb lists one record per CDR3 protein. The sample has approximately 600,000 distinct CDR3 sequences; over 9% are singletons. Points on this clonotype: What it binds is unknown.

Germline values: CDR1 DFQATT, CDR2 SNEGSKA (reference sequence). There are 17 residues in the CDR3. The germline V and J ends were trimmed by 0 bases and 0 bases, with 17 bases remaining between them. The sequence was obtained from a young man who received the YFV17D yellow fever vaccine. The source material was PBMCs, sampled on the day of the yellow fever booster vaccination. The V gene is TRBV20-1, the J gene TRBJ2-5, with D possibly matching TRBD2 (6 bases). Written as DNA, the CDR3 is TGCAGTGCTAGAGATGGTGGGACTTCAGAGTACCAAGAGACCCAGTACTTC. Amino acids: CSARDGGTSEYQETQYF.